This T cell receptor beta chain was recorded in a study of cytomegalovirus exposure and HLA in healthy donors. Study-level results: The authors reported that TCR beta sequences could predict HLA-A and HLA-B alleles. These predictions were accurate for most subjects in the first cohort. A previous analysis found most TCR beta V segments productive roughly 87% or roughly 30% of the time. Later analysis identified a missense DCLRE1C variant that was linked to TCR beta V- and J-gene trimming.

As regards this clone: Its antigen is unknown.

The CDR3 has 15 amino acids. V lost 3 bases, J lost 9 bases, and 8 bases stayed unmatched. Germline V CDR1 and CDR2: SNHLY, FYNNEI. This PCR relied on a set of 60 Vbeta primers and 13 Jbeta primers. TCRdb's copy holds only in-frame clones and misses some; the assay was immunoSEQ multiplex PCR. The table shows 200,000 to 250,000 clones, with approximately 78% occurring only once. The TCR comes from a boy between 10 and 17 years old in good health and CMV-seronegative. The chain is built from TRBV2 and TRBJ1-6; TRBD1 aligns across 7 bases. The sample consisted of PBMCs. The CDR3 nucleotides are TGTGCCAGCAGTGAGAAGGGGGCGGCAGTTTCACCCCTCCACTTT. This sequence encodes CASSEKGAAVSPLHF.